This T cell receptor (beta chain) came from a study of OX40 agonist ivuxolimab in advanced cancers. CDR1 is SGHDN, CDR2 FVKESK, per germline. The CDR3 length is 18 residues. J was trimmed by 6 bases and V by 0 bases; bases with no gene match: 15. Broader study findings: On average, CD8+ T cells showed a greater number of expanded clones than CD4+.

As for this clone: What it binds is unknown.

The repertoire was sequenced with immunoSEQ multiplex PCR; TCRdb's copy has only in-frame clones and lacks some. The table includes about 59,000 clones, approximately 94% detected once. The receptor was isolated from an adult with an advanced solid tumor such as melanoma, head and neck, liver or kidney cancer. The chain carries TRBV14 and TRBJ2-7; TRBD2 matches at 9 bases. The source was CD4+ or CD8+ T cells sorted from blood, collected in a trial of the OX40 agonist ivuxolimab. The CDR3 DNA reads as TGTGCCAGCAGCCAAGATTTTTGCGCGGGACTAGCTTATTGCGAGCAGTACTTC. Encoded protein: CASSQDFCAGLAYCEQYF.